This entry lists 18 T cell receptor beta chains sequenced from one sample in a study of identical twins. TCRdb independently ran MiXCR on the 5' RACE reads; one entry per CDR3 protein. The sample shows about 240,000 distinct CDR3 sequences, about an eighth of them seen only once. These data were likewise used in another study, on yellow fever vaccine responses in identical twins.

Sequences were obtained from memory (CD45RO+) T cells sorted from blood. These receptors all stem from a young woman in good health.

Only a few counts were recorded for this clonotype. The chain is built from TRBV3-1 and TRBJ2-6; D call uncertain. The CDR3 runs to 18 residues. Trimming took off 3 bases at V and 0 bases at J, with 15 bases between the two ends. The V gene's germline CDR1 is LGHDT and CDR2 YNNKEL (reference sequence). Here the CDR3 reads CASSHSSWTGSGANVLTF. The CDR3 DNA reads TGTGCCAGCAGCCACTCAAGTTGGACGGGCTCTGGGGCCAACGTCCTGACTTTC.

The chain is built from TRBV4-1 and TRBJ2-2; the D gene is possibly TRBD2 (6 bases). The CDR3 contains 15 residues. The germline V gene has CDR1 MGHRA and CDR2 YSYEKL. Trimming removed 8 bases from V and 1 base from J, with 14 bases in between. In DNA form, the CDR3 reads TGCGCCAGCTGCCGGGGTAGCGGGAACACCGGGGAGCTGTTTTTT. Protein: CASCRGSGNTGELFF.

V usage is TRBV7-3 and J usage is TRBJ2-5; 10 positions match TRBD2. The CDR3 sequence is 17 residues long. Unmatched junction bases numbered 7, after V lost 1 base and J lost 2 bases. Germline CDR1 and CDR2: SGHTA and FQGTGA. DNA for the CDR3: TGTGCCAGCAGCTTAAGGGGTAGCGGGGGGCGACAAGAGACCCAGTACTTC. It encodes CASSLRGSGGRQETQYF.

The rearrangement joins TRBV15 to TRBJ2-7, with TRBD2 matching over 8 bases. With V trimmed by 5 bases and J by 5 bases, 20 bases remained unmatched. Germline CDR1 is LNHNV and CDR2 is YYDKDF (reference sequence). This CDR3 is 18 amino acids long. The CDR3 DNA reads TGTGCCACCAGCGGGGAAACGGCCGGGACTAGTCTTCCTAACGAGCAGTACTTC. This gives the protein CATSGETAGTSLPNEQYF.

This clonotype came up a few times. The chain couples TRBV10-3 to TRBJ2-7, with 10 bases aligning to TRBD1. Germline V lookup: CDR1 ENHRY, CDR2 SYGVKD. This CDR3 has 14 amino acids. J lost 5 bases, V lost 8 bases, and 9 bases had no gene match. The CDR3 is CAIAPGQGTNEQYF. The CDR3 nucleotides are TGTGCCATCGCCCCGGGACAGGGGACCAACGAGCAGTACTTC.

This clonotype was counted ten times or more. The chain is built from TRBV12-3 or TRBV12-4 and TRBJ1-1, with D maybe TRBD1 (6 bases). CDR3 size: 14 residues. V shed 5 bases and J shed 6 bases, with 16 bases lying between them. The CDR3, as DNA: TGTGCCAGCAGTATCCAAAATACAGGGTCTGAAGCTTTCTTT. Protein: CASSIQNTGSEAFF.

The CDR3 DNA is TGCAGCGTCGCTAGCGGGGGGCTTCAAGAGACCCAGTACTTC. Protein product: CSVASGGLQETQYF. The V call is TRBV29-1, the J call TRBJ2-5; 11 bases line up with TRBD2. V was pared by 6 bases and J by 2 bases, with 5 bases of the junction left unmatched. Germline V gene sequence: CDR1 SQVTM, CDR2 ANQGSEA. The CDR3 sequence is 14 residues long.

This clonotype was seen a handful of times. The rearrangement uses TRBV20-1 and TRBJ2-3, with D perhaps matching TRBD2 (6 bases). V lost 0 bases and J lost 2, with 15 bases in between. CDR1 is DFQATT, CDR2 SNEGSKA, per germline (reference sequence). The CDR3 covers 16 residues. The CDR3 DNA reads as TGCAGTGCTAGAGATTTTGCCGGACTACCCACAGATACGCAGTATTTT. This encodes CSARDFAGLPTDTQYF.

This clonotype has a handful of counts. At one of its ends the junction is not consistent with the germline gene, which may arise from a read error. The chain recombines TRBV20-1 with TRBJ1-3; no clear D. The CDR3 contains 16 residues. Germline CDR1 is DFQATT and CDR2 is SNEGSKA (reference sequence). The CDR3 DNA sequence: TGCTGTGCTAGTGCGGACCGCAGAGCCTCTGGAAACACCATATATTTT. Translation: CCASADRRASGNTIYF.

The chain recombines TRBV20-1 with TRBJ2-7; D is possibly TRBD1 or TRBD2 (6 bases each). Trimming took off 1 base at V and 3 bases at J, with 10 bases between the two ends. Looked up from germline, CDR1 is DFQATT and CDR2 is SNEGSKA (reference sequence). The CDR3 totals 13 residues. CDR3: CSARVGGHYEQYF. Written as DNA, the CDR3 is TGCAGTGCTAGAGTTGGGGGGCACTACGAGCAGTACTTC.

The CDR3 spells CASSQVGQGNQPQHF. As DNA, the CDR3 is TGCGCCAGCAGCCAAGTAGGGCAGGGCAATCAGCCCCAGCATTTT. This chain links TRBV4-1 with TRBJ1-5; D unclear. The germline V and J ends were trimmed by 1 base and 2 bases, with 9 bases remaining between them. The CDR3 has 15 amino acids. Germline values: CDR1 MGHRA, CDR2 YSYEKL.

There are a few counts of this clonotype. V usage is TRBV20-1 and J usage is TRBJ2-1; 7 nucleotides align to TRBD2. J lost 8 bases, V lost 5 bases, and 15 bases had no gene match. Per germline, CDR1 DFQATT and CDR2 SNEGSKA (reference sequence). CDR3 length equals 15 residues. CDR3 DNA: TGCAGTGCTCGATTAGCGGGTAGCCTTGGGGATGAGCAGTTCTTC. It specifies CSARLAGSLGDEQFF.

This clonotype turned up a few times. The chain combines TRBV5-6 with TRBJ2-7, with 8 bases that match TRBD2. The CDR3 runs 15 residues. The germline V gene has CDR1 SGHDT and CDR2 YYEEEE. V gave up 4 bases and J gave up 6 bases; unmatched junction bases: 12. As DNA, the CDR3 is TGTGCCAGCAGCCTCAGCGGGGGATACCTACGCGAGCAGTACTTC. Translation gives CASSLSGGYLREQYF.

The V and J genes are TRBV5-1 and TRBJ1-1; 9 bases align to TRBD1. V lost 1 base, J lost 10 bases, and 11 bases stayed unmatched. The CDR3 is 15 residues long. Germline loops: CDR1 SGHRS, CDR2 YFSETQ. CDR3 in DNA: TGCGCCAGCAGCTTGTCCCCTGGGACAGGGTTTGGAGCTTTCTTT. It yields the protein CASSLSPGTGFGAFF.

This clonotype was counted a few times. The chain is built from TRBV7-8 and TRBJ2-3, with 8 bases matching TRBD1. Looked up from germline, CDR1 is SGHVS and CDR2 is FQNEAQ. V dropped 4 bases and J dropped 0; count of bases not matched to a gene: 6. The CDR3 totals 16 residues. CDR3 DNA sequence: TGTGCCAGCAGCTCCTCAGGGGGCGTGAGCACAGATACGCAGTATTTT. Its protein product is CASSSSGGVSTDTQYF.

The V call is TRBV29-1, the J call TRBJ2-7; D is tentatively TRBD1 or TRBD2 (6 bases each). Per germline, CDR1 SQVTM and CDR2 ANQGSEA. There are 13 residues in the CDR3. The V gene lost 7 bases and the J gene lost 3 bases, with 16 bases spanning the gap. As DNA, the CDR3 is TGCAGCGCCACAAGGGGGGCCAACTACGAGCAGTACTTC. Translated, it gives CSATRGANYEQYF.

This clonotype has a handful of counts. The rearrangement joins TRBV20-1 to TRBJ2-3; D not resolved. V was shortened by 0 bases and J by 4 bases, with 8 bases between the two germline ends. Germline lookup yields CDR1 DFQATT and CDR2 SNEGSKA (reference sequence). The length of the CDR3 is 13 residues. The CDR3 spells CSARDSPADTQYF. CDR3 bases: TGCAGTGCTAGAGATTCGCCCGCAGATACGCAGTATTTT.

This clonotype was picked up a small number of times. The chain carries TRBV28 and TRBJ2-7; D tentatively reads TRBD1 or TRBD2 (5 bases each). This CDR3 is 17 amino acids long. The V end was cut by 7 bases, the J end by 4 bases, with 26 bases between. The germline CDR1 and CDR2 sequences are MDHEN and SYDVKM. The CDR3 DNA reads TGTGCCAGCACAAAGCCGTTCCGGGGCATCGCAATGTACGAGCAGTACTTC. This codes for CASTKPFRGIAMYEQYF.